This TCR beta chain was retrieved from a study of blood T cell repertoires in COVID-19. In the study overall: Acute and convalescent COVID-19 specimens originated in the United States, Italy and Spain. Sources were T cells, B-cell-depleted T cells, or PBMCs; the material itself was cDNA or gDNA.

This CDR3 spans 18 amino acids. V lost 3 bases to trimming and J lost 1 base, with 22 bases between them. Germline CDR1 and CDR2: SQVTM and ANQGSEA. Per the original data handling: Reference gene primer amplification in the assay estimated nucleated cell counts. TCRdb keeps only in-frame clones here, not all; method: immunoSEQ multiplex PCR. V and J calls and clone size come straight from that table; D and trimming were deduced from the DNA. The sample holds under 250,000 clones, around four fifths seen once. The V gene is TRBV29-1, the J gene TRBJ1-5; no definite D call. The sequenced material came from peripheral blood. The receptor comes from a woman between 55 and 75 years old with active or convalescent COVID-19. CDR3 protein: CSVDSMRVKNLSNQPQHF. DNA for the CDR3: TGCAGCGTTGATAGCATGCGGGTAAAGAATCTAAGCAATCAGCCCCAGCATTTT.